Below are 8 T cell receptor beta chains sequenced from a single sample in a study of CD8 T cell repertoires and HIV-1 epitope variants. Method: immunoSEQ multiplex PCR; TCRdb's copy keeps in-frame clones and lacks some. The sample holds 4,500 to 5,000 clones, about three fifths seen once. These receptors are not linked to any known antigen. Sequenced sample: cultured CD8+ T cells derived from PBMCs. Every receptor here comes from a male donor with HIV.

J is TRBJ2-1 and V is TRBV19, with TRBD1 as a possible D gene (6 bases). The germline V gene has CDR1 LNHDA and CDR2 SQIVND (reference sequence). V was trimmed by 5 bases and J by 4 bases, leaving 15 bases between them. This CDR3 is built from 15 residues. CDR3 sequence: CASSSTTGDYNEQFF. The CDR3 DNA follows: TGTGCCAGTAGTTCAACGACAGGAGATTACAATGAGCAGTTCTTC.

V usage is TRBV9 and J usage is TRBJ1-2; no reliable D call. V dropped 2 bases and J dropped 2 bases, with 19 bases sitting between them. Germline CDR1 reads SGDLS; CDR2 reads YYNGEE. The length of the CDR3 is 17 residues. The CDR3 DNA sequence: TGTGCCAGCAGCGTCGGGGAGGGAAGAGGATTAAACTATGGCTACACCTTC. It codes for CASSVGEGRGLNYGYTF.

The chain joins TRBV5-4 to TRBJ2-3, with TRBD2 matching over 7 bases. The ends lost 4 bases at V and 1 base at J; junction bases unmatched: 9. Germline CDR1 SGHNT, CDR2 YYREEE (reference sequence). The CDR3 loop spans 16 amino acids. CDR3 nucleotide sequence: TGTGCCAGCAGCGGGGGAGGGACGAGGGGCACAGATACGCAGTATTTT. Translating it yields CASSGGGTRGTDTQYF.

The chain uses TRBV21-1 and TRBJ2-1; the table's D call, TRBD2, has no DNA check behind it. TRBV21-1 is labeled a pseudogene. The CDR3 extends over 21 amino acids. CDR3 coding DNA: TGTGCCAGCAGCGGAGAACCGGGACTAGCGGGAGGGCCCCCCTCCTACAATGAGCAGTTCTTC. Protein sequence: CASSGEPGLAGGPPSYNEQFF.

This clone came up a few times. V gene TRBV5-5 combines with J gene TRBJ1-1; D uncertain. Germline-derived CDR1 and CDR2 are SGHKS and YYEKEE (reference sequence). V dropped 0 bases and J dropped 6 bases, with 6 bases sitting between them. CDR3 length: 12 residues. CDR3 sequence (DNA): TGTGCCAGCAGCTTGGGGTACTCTGAAGCTTTCTTT. Its protein is CASSLGYSEAFF. Looking up the rest from reference TRBV5-5 and TRBJ1-1 gives the full variable domain: DAGVTQSPTHLIKTRGQQVTLRCSPISGHKSVSWYQQVLGQGPQFIFQYYEKEERGRGNFPDRFSARQFPNYSSELNVNALLLGDSALYLCASSLGYSEAFFGQGTRLTVV.

The rearrangement uses TRBV5-1 and TRBJ2-7; tentative D call: TRBD2 (6 bases). Germline V gene lookup returns CDR1 SGHRS and CDR2 YFSETQ. The CDR3 sequence is 14 residues long. Trimming shortened V by 3 bases and J by 3 bases, and 13 bases separated the two germline ends. The CDR3 region is CASSSAGPNYEQYF. CDR3 bases: TGCGCCAGCAGCTCCGCGGGACCTAACTACGAGCAGTACTTC. The complete variable domain, with remaining parts taken from reference TRBV5-1 and TRBJ2-7, reads KAGVTQTPRYLIKTRGQQVTLSCSPISGHRSVSWYQQTPGQGLQFLFEYFSETQRNKGNFPGRFSGRQFSNSRSEMNVSTLELGDSALYLCASSSAGPNYEQYFGPGTRLTVT.

This clone was observed a few times. The chain combines TRBV14 with TRBJ1-4, with TRBD1 matching 8 bases. Per the germline V gene, CDR1 is SGHDN and CDR2 is FVKESK. The CDR3 sequence is 16 residues long. Trimming at V came to 0 bases and at J to 8 bases, leaving 8 bases not matched to a gene. Here the CDR3 reads CASSQDRGQGVEKLFF. DNA for the CDR3: TGTGCCAGCAGCCAAGATCGAGGACAGGGAGTGGAAAAACTGTTTTTT.

The chain uses TRBV5-4 and TRBJ1-2; 8 positions agree with TRBD1. The CDR3 extends over 14 amino acids. Germline loops: CDR1 SGHNT, CDR2 YYREEE (reference sequence). V lost 4 bases and J lost 4; bases outside the gene matches: 6. The CDR3 nucleotides are TGTGCCAGCAGCCAACGACAGGGGCTCTATGGCTACACCTTC. Protein product: CASSQRQGLYGYTF.